These 22 T cell receptor beta chains share one sample of origin, sequenced in a study of PD-1 blockade in classical Hodgkin lymphoma. Data came from immunoSEQ multiplex PCR; TCRdb stores just in-frame clones and leaves some out. Of almost 85,000 clones in the sample, approximately 91% are singletons; the top ten hold approximately 22%. Each of the patients experienced relapse following autologous stem cell transplantation, and their brentuximab vedotin exposure differed. The specimen was peripheral blood mononuclear cells (PBMCs), collected at baseline. Every receptor here comes from a human donor with classical Hodgkin lymphoma.

V is TRBV7-9 and J is TRBJ2-4, with D unclear. Trimming cost V 4 bases and J 0 bases, with 4 bases left between them. The germline CDR1 and CDR2 sequences are SEHNR and FQNEAQ (reference sequence). The CDR3 totals 13 residues. DNA of the CDR3: TGTGCCAGCAGCTCGTTAGCCAAAAACATTCAGTACTTC. Protein sequence: CASSSLAKNIQYF. Together with reference TRBV7-9 and TRBJ2-4, the CDR3 gives the full variable domain: DTGVSQNPRHKITKRGQNVTFRCDPISEHNRLYWYRQTLGQGPEFLTYFQNEAQLEKSRLLSDRFSAERPKGSFSTLEIQRTEQGDSAMYLCASSSLAKNIQYFGAGTRLSVL.

V and J are TRBV13 and TRBJ1-2; TRBD1 agrees at 9 bases. The CDR3 is made up of 14 amino acids. J gave up 5 bases and V 5 bases, and 6 bases lay outside the gene matches. Germline values: CDR1 PRHDT, CDR2 FYEKMQ (reference sequence). CDR3 amino acids: CASSPRDRAYGYTF. The CDR3 DNA sequence: TGTGCCAGCAGCCCCCGGGACAGGGCGTATGGCTACACCTTC.

The genes are TRBV19 and TRBJ2-2; TRBD1 or TRBD2 may be the D gene (5 bases each). This CDR3 has 14 amino acids. Trimming stripped 3 bases from V and 2 bases from J, with 7 bases between. CDR1 and CDR2 from the germline V gene are LNHDA and SQIVND (reference sequence). Written as DNA, the CDR3 is TGTGCCAGTAGTATGGGACCCAACACCGGGGAGCTGTTTTTT. Protein product: CASSMGPNTGELFF.

This clone was seen a handful of times. The chain has TRBV23-1 and TRBJ1-5; D remains unclear. TRBV23-1 is annotated as an ORF whose role is uncertain. This CDR3 is 13 amino acids long. V was pared by 8 bases and J by 0 bases, with 8 bases between. The CDR3 reads CASRSRSNQPQHF. The CDR3 DNA sequence: TGCGCCAGCCGGTCCCGTAGCAATCAGCCCCAGCATTTT.

The chain has TRBV7-2 and TRBJ2-5; unclear D gene. V lost 2 bases and J 4 bases, leaving 14 bases between the germline ends. This CDR3 has 15 amino acids. Per germline, CDR1 SGHTA and CDR2 FQGNSA. The CDR3 DNA is TGTGCCAGCAGCTTAAAATCAGGATTGATAGAGACCCAGTACTTC. This codes for CASSLKSGLIETQYF. The variable domain in full, with the rest retrieved from reference TRBV7-2 and TRBJ2-5, is GAGVSQSPSNKVTEKGKDVELRCDPISGHTALYWYRQSLGQGLEFLIYFQGNSAPDKSGLPSDRFSAERTGGSVSTLTIQRTQQEDSAVYLCASSLKSGLIETQYFGPGTRLLVL.

This clone was picked up a small number of times. The rearrangement uses TRBV2 and TRBJ1-1; D might be TRBD1 (5 bases). Germline V gene sequence: CDR1 SNHLY, CDR2 FYNNEI. The CDR3 has 16 residues. Deletions cut 6 bases from V and 1 base from J, with 18 bases between. Here the CDR3 DNA reads TGTGCCAGCAGAATCCCGACCCCAGGGAGGAACACTGAAGCTTTCTTT. Translation gives CASRIPTPGRNTEAFF.

This rearrangement joins TRBV6-5 to TRBJ2-7; unclear D gene. Germline-derived CDR1 and CDR2 are MNHEY and SVGAGI. The V end lost 3 bases, the J end lost 3 bases, and 9 bases lay between the germline ends. The CDR3 has 13 residues. CDR3 nucleotide sequence: TGTGCCAGCAGTTATACCCCCTTCTACGAGCAGTACTTC. It yields the protein CASSYTPFYEQYF.

The chain combines TRBV7-8 with TRBJ2-7, with TRBD2 matching over 7 bases. The CDR3 is 13 amino acids. J gave up 5 bases and V 5 bases, and 6 bases lay outside the gene matches. Germline loops: CDR1 SGHVS, CDR2 FQNEAQ. The CDR3 loop reads CASSLGGEDEQYF. CDR3 nucleotides: TGTGCCAGCAGCCTGGGGGGGGAGGACGAGCAGTACTTC.

The CDR3 DNA sequence: TGTGCCTGGAGTGTATATCCAGCGGGGGAGCAGTTCTTC. This codes for CAWSVYPAGEQFF. The chain joins TRBV30 to TRBJ2-1; the match to TRBD2 covers 7 bases. V lost 0 bases, J lost 10 bases, and 6 bases stayed unmatched. The V gene's germline CDR1 is GTSNPN and CDR2 SVGIG (reference sequence). The CDR3 is made up of 13 amino acids. Full variable domain (missing parts from reference TRBV30 and TRBJ2-1): SQTIHQWPATLVQPVGSPLSLECTVEGTSNPNLYWYRQAAGRGLQLLFYSVGIGQISSEVPQNLSASRPQDRQFILSSKKLLLSDSGFYLCAWSVYPAGEQFFGPGTRLTVL.

As for this clone: At one boundary the junction diverges from the germline segment, which might be a read error. The chain employs TRBV11-2 and TRBJ2-5, with D possibly being TRBD1 (5 bases). Germline V gene data show CDR1 as SGHAT and CDR2 as FQNNGV. The CDR3 contains 11 residues. The CDR3 DNA reads TGTGCCAGCAGCTTATCCCAGGGCCACCACTTC. It translates to CASSLSQGHHF.

V and J are TRBV7-9 and TRBJ1-2, with D possibly TRBD1 on 5 matching bases. Germline V gene lookup returns CDR1 SEHNR and CDR2 FQNEAQ (reference sequence). This CDR3 contains 14 residues. Trimming removed 6 bases from V and 5 bases from J, with 16 bases in between. CDR3 in DNA: TGTGCCAGCAGTCCCGGGGGAAAAGGGTATGGCTACACCTTC. This sequence encodes CASSPGGKGYGYTF.

The rearrangement links TRBV13 to TRBJ1-1, with D possibly matching TRBD1 (5 bases). Trimming cost V 1 base and J 1 base, with 7 bases left between them. The CDR3 extends over 14 amino acids. Per germline, CDR1 PRHDT and CDR2 FYEKMQ (reference sequence). CDR3 region: CASSLVGRNTEAFF. The DNA of the CDR3 is TGTGCCAGCAGCTTAGTGGGGCGGAACACTGAAGCTTTCTTT.

The chain uses TRBV7-2 and TRBJ2-5; 9 bases are shared with TRBD1. The CDR3 is made up of 17 amino acids. Germline loops: CDR1 SGHTA, CDR2 FQGNSA. The junction had 17 bases not matched to a gene; V was cut back by 7 bases and J by 5 bases. CDR3 loop: CASTHHPHRGRLETQYF. CDR3 in DNA: TGTGCCAGCACCCACCACCCGCACAGGGGGCGACTGGAGACCCAGTACTTC.

The chain joins TRBV6-4 to TRBJ2-1; 12 nucleotides match TRBD2. This CDR3 spans 15 amino acids. The ends lost 5 bases at V and 8 bases at J; junction bases unmatched: 7. The V gene's germline CDR1 is MRHNA and CDR2 SNTAGT. Here the CDR3 DNA reads TGTGCCAGCAGTCGACGGACTAGCGGGAAGGATGAGCAGTTCTTC. Amino acid sequence: CASSRRTSGKDEQFF.

The chain employs TRBV6-1 and TRBJ1-5, with unresolved D. The CDR3 sequence is 15 residues long. Trimming took off 1 base at V and 2 bases at J, with 9 bases between the two ends. Germline-derived CDR1 and CDR2 are MNHNS and SASEGT. The chain's CDR3 is CASSEGREGNQPQHF. CDR3 coding DNA: TGTGCCAGCAGTGAAGGTAGGGAAGGCAATCAGCCCCAGCATTTT.

This clone was picked up one time. CDR3 sequence reads: CASTGGTLYEQYF. CDR3 nucleotide sequence: TGTGCCAGCACTGGGGGGACCCTCTACGAGCAGTACTTC. This sequence joins TRBV6-5 and TRBJ2-7, with a tentative D call TRBD2 (6 bases). This CDR3 spans 13 amino acids. Trimming pared 7 bases from V and 3 bases from J, leaving 13 bases between. Germline CDR1 and CDR2: MNHEY and SVGAGI.

The chain links TRBV5-1 to TRBJ2-7; 7 nucleotides line up with TRBD2. Germline V gene data show CDR1 as SGHRS and CDR2 as YFSETQ. The ends lost 7 bases at V and 1 base at J; junction bases unmatched: 5. The CDR3 has 13 amino acids. The CDR3 region is CASRGLLSYEQYF. The CDR3 DNA reads TGCGCCAGCCGGGGACTATTATCCTACGAGCAGTACTTC.

This chain connects TRBV7-8 to TRBJ2-7; D remains unclear. The V end lost 5 bases, the J end lost 5 bases, and 10 bases lay between the germline ends. Germline V CDR1 and CDR2: SGHVS, FQNEAQ. This CDR3 spans 12 amino acids. The CDR3 DNA reads as TGTGCCAGCAGCGACACAGCCCACGAGCAGTACTTC. Residues: CASSDTAHEQYF.

The CDR3 reads CASASAGGLSGEQFF. The CDR3 DNA follows: TGTGCTAGTGCTTCAGCGGGAGGGCTTTCTGGTGAGCAGTTCTTC. This chain links TRBV12-5 with TRBJ2-1, with 10 nucleotides matching TRBD2. Per the germline V gene, CDR1 is LGHNT and CDR2 is FRNRAP. CDR3 length equals 15 residues. Trimming cost V 7 bases and J 9 bases; bases outside gene matches: 12.

The genes are TRBV15 and TRBJ2-1; possibly TRBD2 for D (5 bases). The CDR3 sequence is 14 residues long. Trimming pared 3 bases from V and 0 bases from J, leaving 6 bases between. Germline V lookup: CDR1 LNHNV, CDR2 YYDKDF (reference sequence). CDR3 DNA: TGTGCCACCAGCAGCGGGAACTCCTACAATGAGCAGTTCTTC. It encodes CATSSGNSYNEQFF.

The chain uses TRBV10-1 and TRBJ2-7; D uncertain. The CDR3 spans 14 residues. The germline V gene encodes CDR1 WNHNN and CDR2 SYGVQD (reference sequence). Trimming shortened V by 6 bases and J by 4 bases, and 16 bases separated the two germline ends. CDR3 sequence (DNA): TGCGCCAGCAGCCCCGTTGAGACCGAGTACGAGCAGTACTTC. It is translated as CASSPVETEYEQYF.

The chain uses TRBV30 and TRBJ1-2, with 10 bases that match TRBD1. In germline, CDR1 is GTSNPN, CDR2 SVGIG (reference sequence). V dropped 8 bases and J dropped 4; count of bases not matched to a gene: 13. The CDR3 loop spans 15 amino acids. The CDR3 sequence is CALKPRDRGFYGYTF. CDR3 in DNA: TGTGCCCTCAAGCCCCGGGACAGGGGATTCTATGGCTACACCTTC.